The clone carrying this T cell receptor (beta chain) was detected many times. Antigen unknown. The sample comes from a study of Graves' ophthalmopathy and Graves' hyperthyroidism. Overall study findings and caveats: Thyroid clonotypes that were expanded above 0.001 frequency mostly also appeared in blood.

The study amplified TCR beta CDR3 regions using RNA transcripts. HTBI primers served in a first-round RT-PCR, which a second-round multiplex PCR followed. TCRdb used MiXCR to reprocess the multiplex PCR reads, holding one entry per CDR3 protein. Of fewer than 600,000 distinct CDR3 sequences detected, roughly 14% appear once; the ten largest clones hold about 9.4%. Establishment of the diagnosis relied upon clinical symptoms, serum thyroxine, TRAb, thyroid ultrasound and orbital computed tomography. V was clipped by 0 bases and J by 2 bases, with 11 bases between them. Germline V gives CDR1 LNHNV, CDR2 YYDKDF (reference sequence). The CDR3 extends over 15 amino acids.

V and J are TRBV15 and TRBJ2-7; D gene ambiguous. Sequenced input: blood. The receptor comes from a woman aged 30 to 39 with Graves' ophthalmopathy. The chain's CDR3 is CATSRDVDKAYEQYF. CDR3 nucleotides: TGTGCCACCAGCAGAGATGTTGACAAAGCCTACGAGCAGTACTTC.